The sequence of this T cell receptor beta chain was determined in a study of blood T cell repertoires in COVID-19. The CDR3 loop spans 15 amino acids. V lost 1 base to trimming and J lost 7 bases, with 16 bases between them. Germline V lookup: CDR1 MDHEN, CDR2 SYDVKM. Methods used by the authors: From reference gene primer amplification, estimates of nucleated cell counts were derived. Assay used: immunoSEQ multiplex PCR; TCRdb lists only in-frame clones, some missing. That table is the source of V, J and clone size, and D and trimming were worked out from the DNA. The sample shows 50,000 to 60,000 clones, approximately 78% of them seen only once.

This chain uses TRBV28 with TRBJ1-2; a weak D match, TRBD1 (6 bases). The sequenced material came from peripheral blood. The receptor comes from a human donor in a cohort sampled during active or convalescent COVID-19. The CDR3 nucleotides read TGTGCCAGCAGTTTATCCACAGGGCGGCGTATTGGCTACACCTTC. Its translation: CASSLSTGRRIGYTF.